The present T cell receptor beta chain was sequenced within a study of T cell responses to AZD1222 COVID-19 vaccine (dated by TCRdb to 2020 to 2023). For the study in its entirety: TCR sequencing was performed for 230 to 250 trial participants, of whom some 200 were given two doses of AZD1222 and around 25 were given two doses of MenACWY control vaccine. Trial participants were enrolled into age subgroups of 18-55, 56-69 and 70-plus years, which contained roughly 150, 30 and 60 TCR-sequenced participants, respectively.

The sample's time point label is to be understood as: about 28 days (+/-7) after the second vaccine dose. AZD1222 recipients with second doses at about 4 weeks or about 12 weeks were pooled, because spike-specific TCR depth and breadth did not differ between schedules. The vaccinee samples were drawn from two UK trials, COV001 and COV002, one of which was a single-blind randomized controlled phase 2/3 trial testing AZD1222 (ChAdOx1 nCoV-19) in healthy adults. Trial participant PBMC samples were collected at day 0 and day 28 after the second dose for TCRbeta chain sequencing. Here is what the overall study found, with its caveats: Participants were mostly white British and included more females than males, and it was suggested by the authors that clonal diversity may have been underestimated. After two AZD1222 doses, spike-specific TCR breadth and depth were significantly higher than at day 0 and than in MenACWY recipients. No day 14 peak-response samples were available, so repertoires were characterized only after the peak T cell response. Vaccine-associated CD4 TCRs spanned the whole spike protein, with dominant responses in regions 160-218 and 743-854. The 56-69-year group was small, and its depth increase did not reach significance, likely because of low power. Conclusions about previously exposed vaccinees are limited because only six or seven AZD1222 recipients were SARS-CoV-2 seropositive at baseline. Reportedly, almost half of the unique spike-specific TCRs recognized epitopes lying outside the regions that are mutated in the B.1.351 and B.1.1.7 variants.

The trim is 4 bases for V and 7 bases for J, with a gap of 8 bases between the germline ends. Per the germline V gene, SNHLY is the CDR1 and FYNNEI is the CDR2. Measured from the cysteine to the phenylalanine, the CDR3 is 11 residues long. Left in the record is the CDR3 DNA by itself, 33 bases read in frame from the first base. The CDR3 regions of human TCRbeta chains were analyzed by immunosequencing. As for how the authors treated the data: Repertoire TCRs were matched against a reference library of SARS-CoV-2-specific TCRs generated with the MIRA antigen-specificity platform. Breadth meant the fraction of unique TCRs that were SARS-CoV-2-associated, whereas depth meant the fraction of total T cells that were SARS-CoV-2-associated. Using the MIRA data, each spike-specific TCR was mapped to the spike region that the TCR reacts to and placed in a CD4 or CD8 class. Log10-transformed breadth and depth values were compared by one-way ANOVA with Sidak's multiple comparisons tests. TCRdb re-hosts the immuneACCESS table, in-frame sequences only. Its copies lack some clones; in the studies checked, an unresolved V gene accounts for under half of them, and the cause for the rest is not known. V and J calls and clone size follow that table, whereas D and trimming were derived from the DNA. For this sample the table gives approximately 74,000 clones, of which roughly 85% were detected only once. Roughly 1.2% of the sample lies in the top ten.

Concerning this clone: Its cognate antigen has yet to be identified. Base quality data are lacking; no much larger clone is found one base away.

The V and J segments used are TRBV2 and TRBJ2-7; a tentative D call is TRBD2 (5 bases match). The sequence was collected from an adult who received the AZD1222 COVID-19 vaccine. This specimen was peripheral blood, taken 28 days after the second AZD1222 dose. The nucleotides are TGTGCCAGCAGTGGGTGGGAGGAGCAGTACTTC. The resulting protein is CASSGWEEQYF.